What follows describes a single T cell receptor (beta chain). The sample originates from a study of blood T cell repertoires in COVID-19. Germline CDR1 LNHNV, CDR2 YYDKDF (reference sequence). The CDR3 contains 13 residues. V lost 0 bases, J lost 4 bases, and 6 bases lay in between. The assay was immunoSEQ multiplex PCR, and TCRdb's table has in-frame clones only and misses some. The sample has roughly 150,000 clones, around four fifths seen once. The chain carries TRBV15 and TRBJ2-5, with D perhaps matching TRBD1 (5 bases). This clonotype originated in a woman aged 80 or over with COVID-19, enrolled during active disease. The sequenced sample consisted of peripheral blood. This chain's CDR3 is CATSRERGETQYF. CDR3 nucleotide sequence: TGTGCCACCAGCAGAGAAAGGGGAGAGACCCAGTACTTC.